A single TCR beta chain is shown here with its context. As yet, its antigen is unknown. This sample is part of a study of cytomegalovirus exposure and HLA in healthy donors. The ends were cut back, 2 bases at V and 1 base at J, with 15 bases in the middle. Germline V gene sequence: CDR1 GTSNPN, CDR2 SVGIG (reference sequence). CDR3 length: 16 residues. Vbeta (60) and Jbeta (13) primers were used in the PCR. Data came from immunoSEQ multiplex PCR; TCRdb stores just in-frame clones and leaves some out. Seen here are about 230,000 clones, roughly four fifths observed once, and the top ten hold about 0.6%. Findings of the study overall: Trimming of TCR beta V- and J-genes showed a link, identified in a later analysis, to a missense DCLRE1C variant. In vitro assays verified that three CMV-associated chains recognized CMV antigens specifically.

The chain combines TRBV30 with TRBJ1-5, with D maybe TRBD1 (5 bases). This TCR was sampled from a woman aged 40 to 50 in good health and CMV-seronegative. The specimen was PBMCs. The CDR3 DNA is TGTGCCTGGAGTCCCCCCCCCAGGGCGAGCAATCAGCCCCAGCATTTT. Translation gives CAWSPPPRASNQPQHF.